These 26 T cell receptor beta chains came from one sample sequenced in a study of shared clonotypes between healthy human individuals. The assay was immunoSEQ multiplex PCR, and TCRdb's table has in-frame clones only and misses some. The data contain about 2.2 million clones, 80% to 95% of them singletons. CD8 cells regarded as naive lacked CD45RO, were positively chosen for CCR7, and omitted terminally differentiated effector memory CD45RA+ cells. The sequencing sample was made of naive CD8+ T cells from PBMCs. The receptors were sampled from a man aged 18 to 29 in good health. Some clones in this sample may be carry-over from other donors' samples.

The chain recombines TRBV11-3 with TRBJ1-4; no clear D gene. Germline CDR1 reads SGHNT; CDR2 reads YENEEA. The CDR3 is 13 amino acids. With 5 bases removed from V and 8 bases from J, the gap between germline ends came to 12 bases. Here the CDR3 DNA reads TGTGCCAGCAGCCCCCGGATGGAGGAAAAACTGTTTTTT. Translated: CASSPRMEEKLFF.

The V gene is TRBV18, the J gene TRBJ1-3; D uncertain. Trimming removed 3 bases from V and 6 bases from J, with 15 bases in between. The germline V gene encodes CDR1 KGHSH and CDR2 LQKENI. The length of the CDR3 is 15 residues. In nucleotides, the CDR3 is TGTGCCAGCTCACCTCCCGGGATGACCCCAAACACCATATATTTT. Residues: CASSPPGMTPNTIYF.

This chain connects TRBV14 to TRBJ1-1; 10 bases are a match to TRBD1. Germline V CDR1 and CDR2: SGHDN, FVKESK. The CDR3 extends over 19 amino acids. The ends lost 6 bases at V and 0 bases at J; junction bases unmatched: 16. Here the CDR3 reads CASRQTTGDRGKMNTEAFF. CDR3 DNA: TGTGCCAGCAGACAAACTACAGGGGACAGGGGAAAGATGAACACTGAAGCTTTCTTT.

This rearrangement joins TRBV7-3 to TRBJ2-3; 9 nucleotides agree with TRBD2. The germline V gene has CDR1 SGHTA and CDR2 FQGTGA. The V segment lost 5 bases and the J segment 8 bases; nucleotides outside the gene matches: 11. This CDR3 is 15 amino acids long. The CDR3 reads CASSDRTSASATQYF. CDR3 in DNA: TGTGCCAGCAGCGATAGGACTAGCGCGTCTGCTACGCAGTATTTT. Variable domain in full (rest from reference TRBV7-3 and TRBJ2-3): GAGVSQTPSNKVTEKGKYVELRCDPISGHTALYWYRQSLGQGPEFLIYFQGTGAADDSGLPNDRFFAVRPEGSVSTLKIQRTERGDSAVYLCASSDRTSASATQYFGPGTRLTVL.

The chain uses TRBV7-9 and TRBJ2-2; TRBD2 might be the D (6 bases). This CDR3 has 14 residues. The ends were cut back, 6 bases at V and 6 bases at J, with 14 bases in the middle. CDR1 is SEHNR, CDR2 FQNEAQ, per germline (reference sequence). CDR3 DNA: TGTGCCAGCAGTTCTCCGGGACTCCCCGGGGAGCTGTTTTTT. Protein sequence: CASSSPGLPGELFF.

The chain has TRBV4-1 and TRBJ1-5; tentatively, D is TRBD1 (6 bases). Trimming took 1 base from V and 2 from J, leaving 24 bases between them. Germline V gives CDR1 MGHRA, CDR2 YSYEKL. The CDR3 is 20 residues long. As DNA, the CDR3 is TGCGCCAGCAGCCAAGTCAGGGTTTCGGGGGGCGCGGGTGGCAATCAGCCCCAGCATTTT. Protein: CASSQVRVSGGAGGNQPQHF.

This chain joins TRBV15 and TRBJ2-2; no clear D gene. This CDR3 has 16 residues. Germline lookup yields CDR1 LNHNV and CDR2 YYDKDF (reference sequence). V lost 0 bases and J lost 2, with 10 bases in between. CDR3 DNA: TGTGCCACCAGCAGAGATATGGCACTAAACACCGGGGAGCTGTTTTTT. This gives the protein CATSRDMALNTGELFF.

Concerning this clone: The sample carries other DNA sequences with the same CDR3. This chain links TRBV28 with TRBJ1-5; D not resolved. Germline V CDR1 and CDR2: MDHEN, SYDVKM. The CDR3 totals 14 residues. V lost 1 base, J lost 0 bases, and 4 bases lay in between. The CDR3 here is CASSLLDSNQPQHF. CDR3 DNA: TGTGCCAGCAGTTTATTAGATAGCAATCAGCCCCAGCATTTT.

V is TRBV11-2 and J is TRBJ1-1; D not resolved. The germline V gene encodes CDR1 SGHAT and CDR2 FQNNGV. The germline V and J ends were trimmed by 3 bases and 6 bases, with 11 bases remaining between them. CDR3 size: 13 residues. The CDR3 reads CASSFGRDPEAFF. CDR3 in DNA: TGTGCCAGCAGCTTTGGCCGAGACCCTGAAGCTTTCTTT.

The CDR3 DNA reads as TGCGCCAGCAGCCCGAAGCGGAGCTCCTACAATGAGCAGTTCTTC. Translated, it gives CASSPKRSSYNEQFF. This rearrangement joins TRBV4-3 to TRBJ2-1; possible D gene TRBD2, 5 bases. The CDR3 sequence is 15 residues long. V shed 4 bases and J shed 0 bases, with 10 bases lying between them. CDR1 is LGHNA, CDR2 YSLEER, per germline.

The rearrangement uses TRBV2 and TRBJ1-2; no reliable D call. CDR1 and CDR2 from the germline V gene are SNHLY and FYNNEI. V lost 10 bases to trimming and J lost 3 bases, with 21 bases between them. The CDR3 is 15 residues long. The CDR3 spells CAKRQQRWVDYGYTF. The CDR3 DNA reads as TGTGCCAAAAGACAACAGCGTTGGGTAGACTATGGCTACACCTTC.

V usage is TRBV6-6 and J usage is TRBJ1-3; D uncertain. The V and J ends lost 2 bases and 2 bases respectively, with 13 bases between them. This CDR3 spans 16 amino acids. Germline lookup yields CDR1 MNHNY and CDR2 SVGAGI (reference sequence). CDR3 bases: TGTGCCAGCAGTTACCCCCCGGAGCTACCTGGAAACACCATATATTTT. Protein: CASSYPPELPGNTIYF.

In DNA form, the CDR3 reads TGTGCCATCACCTCCCTAGCAGGCAATGAGCAGTTCTTC. This gives the protein CAITSLAGNEQFF. The gene calls are TRBV10-3 and TRBJ2-1, with D perhaps TRBD2 (5 bases). V was trimmed by 7 bases and J by 6 bases, leaving 13 bases between them. Looked up from germline, CDR1 is ENHRY and CDR2 is SYGVKD. This CDR3 contains 13 residues.

This chain joins TRBV19 and TRBJ1-5; no reliable D call. Germline loops: CDR1 LNHDA, CDR2 SQIVND (reference sequence). Trimming pared 1 base from V and 2 bases from J, leaving 15 bases between. This CDR3 contains 17 residues. CDR3 nucleotide sequence: TGTGCCAGTAGTATAGCTGCTGGGGTCATTGGCAATCAGCCCCAGCATTTT. Residues: CASSIAAGVIGNQPQHF.

The chain recombines TRBV25-1 with TRBJ2-1; 11 positions agree with TRBD2. V trimming: 5 bases; J trimming: 7 bases; junction bases outside the gene matches: 4. CDR1 and CDR2 from the germline V gene are MGHDK and SYGVNS. CDR3 size: 14 residues. This chain's CDR3 is CASSISGRGNEQFF. CDR3 DNA sequence: TGTGCCAGCAGTATTAGCGGGAGGGGGAATGAGCAGTTCTTC.

With regard to this clone: The sample holds other DNA sequences that translate to the same CDR3. The rearrangement links TRBV9 to TRBJ2-7; D tentatively fits TRBD1 or TRBD2 (6 bases each). CDR3 size: 15 residues. V was cut by 0 bases and J by 2 bases, with 12 bases left in between. In germline, CDR1 is SGDLS, CDR2 YYNGEE. The CDR3 spells CASSVGGLATYEQYF. The CDR3 DNA is TGTGCCAGCAGCGTAGGGGGGCTAGCGACCTACGAGCAGTACTTC.

The J gene is TRBJ2-1, the V gene TRBV7-3; 7 bases are shared with TRBD1. This CDR3 comprises 14 residues. Germline CDR1 is SGHTA and CDR2 is FQGTGA. Trimming at V came to 3 bases and at J to 4 bases, leaving 3 bases not matched to a gene. The CDR3 region is CASSFQGVYNEQFF. The CDR3 DNA follows: TGTGCCAGCAGCTTCCAGGGGGTTTACAATGAGCAGTTCTTC.

The chain combines TRBV28 with TRBJ2-7, with TRBD2 matching 10 bases. CDR1 and CDR2 (germline): MDHEN, SYDVKM. V lost 5 bases to trimming and J lost 3 bases; unmatched junction nucleotides: 4. CDR3 length: 14 amino acids. The chain's CDR3 is CASSPLAGDYEQYF. The CDR3 region has the DNA TGTGCCAGCAGTCCCCTAGCGGGAGACTACGAGCAGTACTTC.

The CDR3 DNA is TGTGCCAGCAGTTTATTCGCGGGGTTGGGGCTAGCGGACGAGCAGTACTTC. This gives the protein CASSLFAGLGLADEQYF. V is TRBV27 and J is TRBJ2-7, with 7 bases identical to TRBD2. With V trimmed by 1 base and J by 5 bases, 14 bases remained unmatched. From germline, CDR1 is MNHEY and CDR2 SMNVEV (reference sequence). This CDR3 contains 17 residues.

J is TRBJ2-2 and V is TRBV9; either TRBD1 or TRBD2 may supply D (5 bases each). The germline V and J ends were trimmed by 3 bases and 5 bases, with 14 bases remaining between them. This CDR3 has 15 amino acids. The germline CDR1 and CDR2 sequences are SGDLS and YYNGEE. CDR3 protein: CASSAHSEGTGELFF. The CDR3 region has the DNA TGTGCCAGCAGCGCGCACAGCGAGGGGACCGGGGAGCTGTTTTTT. The full variable domain, in which reference TRBV9 and TRBJ2-2 provide the parts outside the CDR3, is DSGVTQTPKHLITATGQRVTLRCSPRSGDLSVYWYQQSLDQGLQFLIQYYNGEERAKGNILERFSAQQFPDLHSELNLSSLELGDSALYFCASSAHSEGTGELFFGEGSRLTVL.

The gene calls are TRBV10-2 and TRBJ1-1; weak D call: TRBD1 (6 bases). This CDR3 contains 13 residues. Trimming shortened V by 10 bases and J by 0 bases, and 12 bases separated the two germline ends. Germline values: CDR1 WSHSY, CDR2 SAAADI. The CDR3 region has the DNA TGCGCCACCCGGACAGATATGAACACTGAAGCTTTCTTT. This sequence encodes CATRTDMNTEAFF.

The chain couples TRBV2 to TRBJ2-7, with D perhaps given as TRBD1 or TRBD2 (5 bases each). This CDR3 spans 16 amino acids. Germline V lookup: CDR1 SNHLY, CDR2 FYNNEI. The V and J ends lost 1 base and 6 bases respectively, with 19 bases between them. The DNA of the CDR3 is TGTGCCAGCAGTGAAGGGGGCGGTCGGGAATGGGCCGAGCAGTACTTC. It specifies CASSEGGGREWAEQYF.

This clone was observed a few times. The sample carries other DNA sequences with the same CDR3. This chain uses TRBV27 with TRBJ1-1; D not resolved. This CDR3 is 13 amino acids long. Trimming left V 0 bases short and J 4 bases short, with 6 bases between. The germline gives CDR1 MNHEY, CDR2 SMNVEV (reference sequence). CDR3 amino acids: CASSLSRATEAFF. The CDR3 region has the DNA TGTGCCAGCAGTTTATCCCGTGCCACTGAAGCTTTCTTT.

The gene calls are TRBV5-6 and TRBJ2-5; D is undetermined. The germline V gene has CDR1 SGHDT and CDR2 YYEEEE. This CDR3 region has 14 residues. Trimming stripped 1 base from V and 5 bases from J, with 12 bases between. CDR3 bases: TGTGCCAGCAGCTTGTCCCTCAGGCCGGAGACCCAGTACTTC. Protein product: CASSLSLRPETQYF.

The CDR3 DNA reads TGTGCCTGGGAGTTCTACAGGGGGCAGGATTCACCCCTCCACTTT. Its translation: CAWEFYRGQDSPLHF. This sequence joins TRBV30 and TRBJ1-6; 9 bases line up with TRBD1. This CDR3 region has 15 residues. The J segment lost 8 bases and the V segment lost 5 bases, leaving 10 bases of the junction unmatched. CDR1 and CDR2 (germline): GTSNPN, SVGIG (reference sequence). The full variable domain, in which reference TRBV30 and TRBJ1-6 provide the parts outside the CDR3, is SQTIHQWPATLVQPVGSPLSLECTVEGTSNPNLYWYRQAAGRGLQLLFYSVGIGQISSEVPQNLSASRPQDRQFILSSKKLLLSDSGFYLCAWEFYRGQDSPLHFGNGTRLTVT.

The CDR3 here is CASSEIDGTEAFF. CDR3 in DNA: TGTGCCAGCAGTGAAATCGATGGTACTGAAGCTTTCTTT. This chain connects TRBV6-1 to TRBJ1-1; no reliable D call. V dropped 2 bases and J dropped 5 bases, with 9 bases sitting between them. Germline CDR1 and CDR2: MNHNS and SASEGT. The CDR3 loop spans 13 amino acids.